This T cell receptor (beta chain) was identified during a study of blood T cell repertoires in COVID-19. TCRdb's copy holds only in-frame clones and misses some; the assay was immunoSEQ multiplex PCR. The profile shows hundreds of thousands of clones, roughly 89% of them singletons. CDR1 and CDR2 from the germline V gene are SQVTM and ANQGSEA. V was clipped by 4 bases and J by 3 bases, with 7 bases between them. The CDR3 covers 11 residues. The V gene is TRBV29-1, the J gene TRBJ2-7; maybe TRBD1 (6 bases). The TCR sequence derives from a woman aged 35 to 49 with COVID-19, enrolled during active disease. The specimen sequenced was peripheral blood. CDR3 in amino acids: CSVGGHYEQYF. The DNA for the CDR3 is TGCAGCGTTGGGGGGCACTACGAGCAGTACTTC.